A single sample gave rise to the 25 T cell receptor beta chains below, sequenced in a study of T cell responses to AZD1222 COVID-19 vaccine. Repertoires were generated with immunoSEQ multiplex PCR, while TCRdb's copy carries only in-frame clones and drops some. The table has under 200,000 clones, 70% to 90% seen once; the top ten hold more than 4%. The starting material was peripheral blood, obtained 28 days after the second AZD1222 dose. Source of these receptors: an adult who received the AZD1222 COVID-19 vaccine.

The rearrangement uses TRBV5-1 and TRBJ1-5; D may be TRBD1 (5 bases). Germline-derived CDR1 and CDR2 are SGHRS and YFSETQ. This CDR3 region has 15 residues. Trimming cost V 0 bases and J 4 bases, with 11 bases left between them. The CDR3 DNA sequence: TGCGCCAGCAGCTTGGAAGACAGTCGTAATCAGCCCCAGCATTTT. This translates into CASSLEDSRNQPQHF.

The chain combines TRBV7-3 with TRBJ2-7, with 7 bases identical to TRBD2. The CDR3 is made up of 12 amino acids. Germline V gene lookup returns CDR1 SGHTA and CDR2 FQGTGA. Trimming at V came to 1 base and at J to 7 bases, leaving 1 base not matched to a gene. The CDR3 sequence: CASSLSSGEQYF. In nucleotides, the CDR3 is TGTGCCAGCAGCTTAAGTAGCGGGGAGCAGTACTTC.

The chain employs TRBV5-1 and TRBJ2-3; the D is unclear. The CDR3 totals 14 residues. Deletions cut 5 bases from V and 4 bases from J, with 14 bases between. Germline CDR1 is SGHRS and CDR2 is YFSETQ. The CDR3, as DNA: TGCGCCAGCAGTGTATCACCCGGCCCAGATACGCAGTATTTT. Translation gives CASSVSPGPDTQYF. Filled out from reference TRBV5-1 and TRBJ2-3, the complete variable domain reads KAGVTQTPRYLIKTRGQQVTLSCSPISGHRSVSWYQQTPGQGLQFLFEYFSETQRNKGNFPGRFSGRQFSNSRSEMNVSTLELGDSALYLCASSVSPGPDTQYFGPGTRLTVL.

This rearrangement joins TRBV7-9 to TRBJ1-1, with unresolved D. V lost 1 base to trimming and J lost 0 bases, with 3 bases between them. CDR1 SEHNR and CDR2 FQNEAQ come from the germline V gene (reference sequence). This CDR3 comprises 13 residues. The CDR3 is CASSLGMNTEAFF. Here the CDR3 DNA reads TGTGCCAGCAGCTTAGGCATGAACACTGAAGCTTTCTTT. Supplemented by reference TRBV7-9 and TRBJ1-1, the full variable domain reads DTGVSQNPRHKITKRGQNVTFRCDPISEHNRLYWYRQTLGQGPEFLTYFQNEAQLEKSRLLSDRFSAERPKGSFSTLEIQRTEQGDSAMYLCASSLGMNTEAFFGQGTRLTVV.

The V gene is TRBV13, the J gene TRBJ1-1, with a possible D match to TRBD1 (5 bases). The V gene's germline CDR1 is PRHDT and CDR2 FYEKMQ (reference sequence). The CDR3 loop spans 13 amino acids. The V gene lost 7 bases and the J gene lost 3 bases, with 12 bases spanning the gap. This CDR3 is CASTSTAHTEAFF. In DNA form, the CDR3 reads TGTGCCAGCACCTCGACAGCCCACACTGAAGCTTTCTTT.

The gene calls are TRBV6-6 and TRBJ1-5; unclear D gene. The CDR3 totals 14 residues. Germline V lookup: CDR1 MNHNY, CDR2 SVGAGI (reference sequence). Between the trimmed V and J ends, which lost 5 bases and 2 bases, there was a span of 10 bases. In DNA form, the CDR3 reads TGTGCCAGCAGTCCGGGGTTTGGCAATCAGCCCCAGCATTTT. Its translation: CASSPGFGNQPQHF.

The chain uses TRBV5-5 and TRBJ2-5; 10 positions match TRBD2. CDR1 and CDR2 from the germline V gene are SGHKS and YYEKEE (reference sequence). V lost 0 bases to trimming and J lost 6 bases; unmatched junction nucleotides: 5. The CDR3 is 15 amino acids. CDR3 protein: CASSLALAGGQTQYF. CDR3 sequence (DNA): TGTGCCAGCAGCTTGGCCTTAGCGGGGGGTCAGACCCAGTACTTC. Drawing the rest from reference TRBV5-5 and TRBJ2-5, the complete variable domain is DAGVTQSPTHLIKTRGQQVTLRCSPISGHKSVSWYQQVLGQGPQFIFQYYEKEERGRGNFPDRFSARQFPNYSSELNVNALLLGDSALYLCASSLALAGGQTQYFGPGTRLLVL.

This chain uses TRBV29-1 with TRBJ2-7; the D gene is possibly TRBD2 (7 bases). The germline V and J ends were trimmed by 6 bases and 7 bases, with 10 bases remaining between them. Germline V gene data show CDR1 as SQVTM and CDR2 as ANQGSEA. The CDR3 covers 10 residues. The CDR3 sequence is CSVGGGEQYF. The DNA for the CDR3 is TGCAGCGTAGGGGGAGGGGAGCAGTACTTC.

The chain couples TRBV9 to TRBJ1-1; TRBD1 is a possible D gene (6 bases). This CDR3 comprises 15 residues. Trimming removed 4 bases at V and 0 bases at J, with 13 bases between. Germline V gene sequence: CDR1 SGDLS, CDR2 YYNGEE. The CDR3 region is CASSPRGAMNTEAFF. CDR3 DNA sequence: TGTGCCAGCAGCCCCCGGGGGGCCATGAACACTGAAGCTTTCTTT. Based on the CDR3 plus reference TRBV9 and TRBJ1-1, the full variable domain is DSGVTQTPKHLITATGQRVTLRCSPRSGDLSVYWYQQSLDQGLQFLIQYYNGEERAKGNILERFSAQQFPDLHSELNLSSLELGDSALYFCASSPRGAMNTEAFFGQGTRLTVV.

This chain uses TRBV11-2 with TRBJ2-3; TRBD2 aligns across 11 bases. Germline V CDR1 and CDR2: SGHAT, FQNNGV. The CDR3 has 17 residues. With V trimmed by 2 bases and J by 4 bases, 8 bases remained unmatched. CDR3 sequence: CASSLRPLAGGPDTQYF. The CDR3 DNA is TGTGCCAGCAGCTTAAGGCCGCTAGCGGGGGGACCAGATACGCAGTATTTT.

The rearrangement links TRBV7-2 to TRBJ1-1; D remains unclear. This CDR3 region has 13 residues. Trimming took 3 bases from V and 7 from J, leaving 12 bases between them. CDR1 SGHTA and CDR2 FQGNSA come from the germline V gene. DNA of the CDR3: TGTGCCAGCAGCTTTCAGTTAGAGGGTGAAGCTTTCTTT. This gives the protein CASSFQLEGEAFF.

Remarks on this clone: This same CDR3 is encoded by further DNA sequences in the sample. The chain uses TRBV19 and TRBJ1-1; a weak D match, TRBD1 (5 bases). Germline CDR1 and CDR2: LNHDA and SQIVND (reference sequence). Trimming took off 3 bases at V and 1 base at J, with 9 bases between the two ends. The CDR3 covers 14 residues. The CDR3 protein is CASSMGTANTEAFF. DNA of the CDR3: TGTGCCAGTAGTATGGGGACCGCGAACACTGAAGCTTTCTTT.

The J gene is TRBJ1-5, the V gene TRBV7-2; 7 positions agree with TRBD1. Germline V gene data show CDR1 as SGHTA and CDR2 as FQGNSA. This CDR3 spans 19 amino acids. V lost 3 bases to trimming and J lost 1 base; unmatched junction nucleotides: 15. This CDR3 is CASSFYAGTVKNSNQPQHF. CDR3 bases: TGTGCCAGCAGCTTCTATGCCGGGACAGTAAAAAACAGCAATCAGCCCCAGCATTTT.

This clone came up a few times. The chain recombines TRBV30 with TRBJ2-7; D may be TRBD1 (7 bases). V was clipped by 2 bases and J by 6 bases, with 14 bases between them. Looked up from germline, CDR1 is GTSNPN and CDR2 is SVGIG (reference sequence). The CDR3 loop spans 13 amino acids. This chain's CDR3 is CAWSWSGGGEQYF. In nucleotides, the CDR3 is TGTGCCTGGAGTTGGTCAGGGGGAGGCGAGCAGTACTTC.

The chain recombines TRBV3-1 (or the pseudogene TRBV3-2) with TRBJ2-1; D is perhaps TRBD1 (6 bases). V was cut by 6 bases and J by 0 bases, with 15 bases left in between. The CDR3 length is 16 residues. Germline values: CDR1 LGHDT, CDR2 YNNKEL (reference sequence). The CDR3: CASRRTVTSSYNEQFF. The CDR3 DNA follows: TGTGCCAGCAGAAGGACAGTAACGAGCTCCTACAATGAGCAGTTCTTC.

The rearrangement uses TRBV5-8 and TRBJ2-2; no definite D call. V was cut by 4 bases and J by 1 base, with 14 bases left in between. The CDR3 has 16 amino acids. CDR1 is SGHTS, CDR2 YDEGEE, per germline. The CDR3 loop reads CASSQVGPMNTGELFF. CDR3 nucleotide sequence: TGTGCCAGCAGCCAGGTTGGTCCCATGAACACCGGGGAGCTGTTTTTT.

This rearrangement joins TRBV27 to TRBJ1-5; D is uncertain. Per the germline V gene, CDR1 is MNHEY and CDR2 is SMNVEV (reference sequence). The CDR3 loop spans 13 amino acids. The V gene lost 5 bases and the J gene lost 3 bases, with 8 bases spanning the gap. In DNA form, the CDR3 reads TGTGCCAGCAGTGAGGGAACCAATCAGCCCCAGCATTTT. It specifies CASSEGTNQPQHF.

The chain joins TRBV3-1 (or the pseudogene TRBV3-2) to TRBJ2-5; 7 bases map to TRBD2. CDR1 LGHDT and CDR2 YNNKEL come from the germline V gene (reference sequence). With 4 bases clipped from V and 1 base from J, the junction kept 6 bases outside the gene matches. The CDR3 has 15 residues. CDR3 loop: CASSRRPGGQETQYF. In DNA form, the CDR3 reads TGTGCCAGCAGCCGCCGCCCGGGGGGCCAAGAGACCCAGTACTTC.

This chain connects TRBV5-3 to TRBJ1-1; TRBD1 matches 7 bases. TRBV5-3 is an ORF, with its function uncertain. The length of the CDR3 is 16 residues. Losses at the gene ends were 4 bases for V and 5 bases for J; bases not matched to a gene: 14. The CDR3 DNA reads as TGTGCCAGAAGCCCTAAAAAAGGACAGGCTCGTACTGAAGCTTTCTTT. Its protein product is CARSPKKGQARTEAFF.

V usage is TRBV6-5 and J usage is TRBJ1-5, with 8 bases identical to TRBD1. Trimming removed 6 bases from V and 2 bases from J; junction bases left unmatched: 6. Germline CDR1 reads MNHEY; CDR2 reads SVGAGI. The CDR3 contains 15 residues. The CDR3 nucleotides are TGTGCCAGCAGAAAACAGGGGGGAGGCAATCAGCCCCAGCATTTT. The encoded protein is CASRKQGGGNQPQHF.

The rearrangement uses TRBV28 and TRBJ1-2, with 9 bases lining up with TRBD1. Germline V gene data show CDR1 as MDHEN and CDR2 as SYDVKM. The CDR3 length is 11 residues. Germline trimming cut 4 bases from V and 11 bases from J; bases unmatched to any gene: 2. The CDR3 coding sequence is TGTGCCAGCAGTTCGGACAGGGGTTACACCTTC. This gives the protein CASSSDRGYTF.

J is TRBJ1-2 and V is TRBV9; 9 nucleotides match TRBD1. This CDR3 has 14 amino acids. Germline-derived CDR1 and CDR2 are SGDLS and YYNGEE. Trimming removed 3 bases from V and 8 bases from J; junction bases left unmatched: 8. CDR3 sequence (DNA): TGTGCCAGCAGCGGAACAGGGGGCGCGGGCGGCTACACCTTC. Amino acid sequence: CASSGTGGAGGYTF.

The chain recombines TRBV5-1 with TRBJ2-3; 8 bases line up with TRBD2. The length of the CDR3 is 16 residues. Trimming took 3 bases from V and 1 from J; bases not matched to a gene: 7. Germline CDR1 reads SGHRS; CDR2 reads YFSETQ. As DNA, the CDR3 is TGCGCCAGCAGCTCGCGCAGCGGGAGCCGCACAGATACGCAGTATTTT. Protein product: CASSSRSGSRTDTQYF.

The chain employs TRBV7-9 and TRBJ2-7; 8 nucleotides agree with TRBD2. V shed 3 bases and J 7 bases; nucleotides not matched to a gene: 8. CDR3 length: 14 residues. Germline assignment: CDR1 SEHNR and CDR2 FQNEAQ (reference sequence). The CDR3 protein is CASSFSGPGGEQYF. CDR3 nucleotide sequence: TGTGCCAGCAGCTTCTCGGGCCCGGGGGGGGAGCAGTACTTC. The variable domain in full, with the rest retrieved from reference TRBV7-9 and TRBJ2-7, is DTGVSQNPRHKITKRGQNVTFRCDPISEHNRLYWYRQTLGQGPEFLTYFQNEAQLEKSRLLSDRFSAERPKGSFSTLEIQRTEQGDSAMYLCASSFSGPGGEQYFGPGTRLTVT.

V gene TRBV6-5 combines with J gene TRBJ1-6; 7 bases align to TRBD1. The CDR3 has 15 amino acids. V was clipped by 2 bases and J by 6 bases; unmatched bases: 4. The germline V gene has CDR1 MNHEY and CDR2 SVGAGI. CDR3 sequence: CASSYRDSINSPLHF. CDR3 coding DNA: TGTGCCAGCAGTTACCGGGACAGTATTAATTCACCCCTCCACTTT.